This T cell receptor beta chain emerged from a study of cytomegalovirus exposure and HLA in healthy donors. Study in general: Out of a few hundred genotyped donors, roughly 80% belonged to the Caucasian-associated ancestry cluster. Overall study results and limits: HLA restriction was apparent for most CMV-associated TCR beta chains in a later analysis. A link between a missense DCLRE1C variant and TCR beta V- and J-gene trimming emerged from a later analysis. Reported performance of the classifier showed diagnosis of cytomegalovirus status with high specificity and sensitivity.

Worth noting for this clone: What it binds is unknown.

Amplification used 60 Vbeta primers and 13 Jbeta primers. Produced via immunoSEQ multiplex PCR; TCRdb's table is partial and in-frame only. The data hold roughly 150,000 clones, with roughly 75% observed a single time. The CDR3 runs to 15 residues. The germline V gene has CDR1 LGHNA and CDR2 YNFKEQ. This TCR came from a man younger than 35 in good health and CMV-seronegative. The genes are TRBV4-2 and TRBJ2-5; D is unresolved. TRBJ2-7 explains the end of the DNA better; the J call may be wrong. The sample was PBMCs. CDR3 DNA: TGTGCCAGCAGCCAAGATCGGGCATGGGGCTACGAGCAGTACTTC. It translates to CASSQDRAWGYEQYF.